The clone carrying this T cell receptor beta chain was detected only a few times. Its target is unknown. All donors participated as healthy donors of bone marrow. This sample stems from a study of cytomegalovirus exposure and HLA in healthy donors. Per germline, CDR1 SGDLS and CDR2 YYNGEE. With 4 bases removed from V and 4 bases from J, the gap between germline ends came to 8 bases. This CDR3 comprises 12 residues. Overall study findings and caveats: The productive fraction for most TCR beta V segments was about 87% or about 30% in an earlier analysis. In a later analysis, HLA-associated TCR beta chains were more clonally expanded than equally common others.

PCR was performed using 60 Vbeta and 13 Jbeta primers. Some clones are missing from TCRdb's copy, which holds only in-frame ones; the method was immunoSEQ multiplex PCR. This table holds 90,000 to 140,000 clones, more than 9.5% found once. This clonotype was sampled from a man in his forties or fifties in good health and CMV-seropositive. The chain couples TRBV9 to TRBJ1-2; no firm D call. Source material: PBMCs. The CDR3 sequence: CASSPGVYGYTF. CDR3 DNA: TGTGCCAGCAGCCCCGGGGTCTATGGCTACACCTTC.